This is a list of T cell receptor beta chains from one sample in a study of blood T cell repertoires in COVID-19. The assay was immunoSEQ multiplex PCR, and TCRdb's table has in-frame clones only and misses some. The table has 75,000 to 80,000 clones, 80% to 90% seen once. Sequencing was carried out using peripheral blood. These receptors all stem from a man aged 55 to 70 with COVID-19, enrolled during active disease. Both conserved end residues are part of each CDR3. D genes are given only for firm matches. Only some rows state a clone size, as once, few, many or a class for expanded clones.

DNA	CDR3	J	V	length	D	size
TGTGCCACCAGTGATTACGACAGGGGGCGGGGGAATGAGCAGTTCTTC	CATSDYDRGRGNEQFF	TRBJ2-1	TRBV24-1	16	TRBD1	-
TGTGCCAGCAGTTTTGTCGATGAGCAGTTCTTC	CASSFVDEQFF	TRBJ2-1	TRBV12-3/TRBV12-4	11	-	-
TGTGCCAGCAGTGAAAGTTGGTGGGGCGGTGAAAAACTGTTTTTT	CASSESWWGGEKLFF	TRBJ1-4	TRBV6-1	15	-	-
TGTGCCAGCAGTTACTCAGGGGGGGCCGGGGCAGATACGCAGTATTTT	CASSYSGGAGADTQYF	TRBJ2-3	TRBV6-5	16	-	-
TGTGCCAGTAGTTTACGGGGAAACGAGCAGTTCTTC	CASSLRGNEQFF	TRBJ2-1	TRBV19	12	-	-
TGTGCCAGAAGCTGTGCCCTGGGACAGGTAGGGAGGGACACTGAAGCTTTCTTT	CARSCALGQVGRDTEAFF	TRBJ1-1	TRBV5-3	18	TRBD1	-
TGTGCCAGCAGTTTAGGGGGCCGTGGCTACACCTTC	CASSLGGRGYTF	TRBJ1-2	TRBV12-3/TRBV12-4	12	-	-
TGCGCCAGCACGCAGACCGGGGGGGGCGGTTACACTGAAGCTTTCTTT	CASTQTGGGGYTEAFF	TRBJ1-1	TRBV10-2	16	-	-
TGTGCCAGCAGTGCACCCTCAGGACAGTCTAATGAAAAACTGTTTTTT	CASSAPSGQSNEKLFF	TRBJ1-4	TRBV25-1	16	-	-
TGTGCCAGCAGCAACTCGGGACTAGCGGGGGGCCCCGAAAAACAACCCGCCTACGAGCAGTACTTC	CASSNSGLAGGPEKQPAYEQYF	TRBJ2-7	TRBV21-1	22	-	-
TGTGCCAGCAGCGGGACAGTTTACAACAATGAGCAGTTCTTC	CASSGTVYNNEQFF	TRBJ2-1	TRBV2	14	TRBD1	-
TGTGCCAGCAGCCAAGAAGCGGCAGGCTACACCTTC	CASSQEAAGYTF	TRBJ1-2	TRBV3-1/TRBV3-2	12	-	-
TGTGCCAGCAGCTTAACCGCGAGCTCCTACAATGAGCAGTTCTTC	CASSLTASSYNEQFF	TRBJ2-1	TRBV7-3	15	-	-
TGTGCCAGCAGACCATACAGGGGTGGCTACACCTTC	CASRPYRGGYTF	TRBJ1-2	TRBV12-3/TRBV12-4	12	TRBD1	-
TGTGCCAGCAGTGAAACAGGGGTATACGAAAAACTGTTTTTT	CASSETGVYEKLFF	TRBJ1-4	TRBV2	14	TRBD1	-
TGTGCCTGGAGTGGACAGGGCTTCCTTAACTATGGCTACACCTTC	CAWSGQGFLNYGYTF	TRBJ1-2	TRBV30	15	TRBD1	-
TGTGCCAGCAGCCAAGCACAGGGTATCGGAGGAAAACTGTTTTTT	CASSQAQGIGGKLFF	TRBJ1-4	TRBV3-1/TRBV3-2	15	-	-
TGTGCCAGCAGCCACCGGGACAAGTCTGGCTACACCTTC	CASSHRDKSGYTF	TRBJ1-2	TRBV3-1/TRBV3-2	13	-	-
TGTGCCAGCAGCTTCCAACAGCATAATTCACCCCTCCACTTT	CASSFQQHNSPLHF	TRBJ1-6	TRBV11-2	14	-	-
TGTGCCAGCAATACTAAGGACAGGGGGAATATTGGTAATTCACCCCTCCACTTT	CASNTKDRGNIGNSPLHF	TRBJ1-6	TRBV13	18	TRBD1	-
TGTGCCAGCAGCCAAGATACCCAGGGGTTCCACGAGCAGTACTTC	CASSQDTQGFHEQYF	TRBJ2-7	TRBV3-1/TRBV3-2	15	-	-
TGTGCCAGCAGTCCCCTTGGAGGGTGGGAGCAGCGCAATCAGCCCCAGCATTTT	CASSPLGGWEQRNQPQHF	TRBJ1-5	TRBV6-6	18	-	-
TGTGCCAGCAGCGTAGAGGTGGGAGTCAAAGAGACCCAGTACTTC	CASSVEVGVKETQYF	TRBJ2-5	TRBV9	15	-	-
TGTGCCAGCAGCCAACTGGACAGTGGCTATGGCTACACCTTC	CASSQLDSGYGYTF	TRBJ1-2	TRBV3-1/TRBV3-2	14	-	once
TGTGCCAGCAGCTTAGTGGTAGGGACAGGGACCGTTGAGCAGTTCTTC	CASSLVVGTGTVEQFF	TRBJ2-1	TRBV11-2	16	TRBD1	-
TGTGCCAGCAGGATGACAGGGGGAAACGAGCAGTACTTC	CASRMTGGNEQYF	TRBJ2-7	TRBV2	13	TRBD1	-
TGTGCCAGCAGTGAAGGGGGACTCTATGGCTACACCTTC	CASSEGGLYGYTF	TRBJ1-2	TRBV2	13	-	-
TGCGCCAGCAGCCAAGGTGGACGGGGATATTACTTC	CASSQGGRGYYF	TRBJ2-7	TRBV4-1	12	-	-
TGTGCCAGCAGTTTACCTATTAACTATGGCTACACCTTC	CASSLPINYGYTF	TRBJ1-2	TRBV12-3/TRBV12-4	13	-	-
TGCGCCAGCAGCCCCAGGACAGGGGGCTCCTACGAGCAGTACTTC	CASSPRTGGSYEQYF	TRBJ2-7	TRBV5-1	15	TRBD1	-
TGTGCCAGCAGCCAGGGACTAGCGGGAGCCTACGAGCAGTACTTC	CASSQGLAGAYEQYF	TRBJ2-7	TRBV7-9	15	TRBD2	-
TGTGCCAGCAGCTTAGCGAAGACTGACTCCTACGAGCAGTACTTC	CASSLAKTDSYEQYF	TRBJ2-7	TRBV7-9	15	-	-
TGTGCCAGCTCACCAAGGGACAGGGGGCATGGCTACACCTTC	CASSPRDRGHGYTF	TRBJ1-2	TRBV18	14	TRBD1	-
TGTGCCAGCAAAGAAGGGACAGGCTCCTACGAGCAGTACTTC	CASKEGTGSYEQYF	TRBJ2-7	TRBV19	14	TRBD1	-
TGTGCCAGCAGCCAAGCAGGAATGAACACTGAAGCTTTCTTT	CASSQAGMNTEAFF	TRBJ1-1	TRBV3-1/TRBV3-2	14	-	-
TGTGCCAGCTCAACCCAGGGGATTCCGGGGGGAAACACCATATATTTT	CASSTQGIPGGNTIYF	TRBJ1-3	TRBV18	16	-	once
TGTGCCAGCAGCTTAAAGGGCGGGGCCCGACAAATACGCACAGATACGCAGTATTTT	CASSLKGGARQIRTDTQYF	TRBJ2-3	TRBV7-3	19	-	once
TGTGCCAGCAGCCCCCAGTACGAGCAGTACTTC	CASSPQYEQYF	TRBJ2-7	TRBV5-5	11	-	-
TGTGCCAGCTCACCCCCGGGACAGGGTACCTACGAGCAGTACTTC	CASSPPGQGTYEQYF	TRBJ2-7	TRBV18	15	TRBD1	-
TGTGCCAGCAGCCTTTCGGGACTCTCCTCTGGAAACACCATATATTTT	CASSLSGLSSGNTIYF	TRBJ1-3	TRBV9	16	-	-
TGCGCCAGCAGCGGCTCCGGGACCCAAGCGGGTGGCTACACCTTC	CASSGSGTQAGGYTF	TRBJ1-2	TRBV5-1	15	-	-
TGTGCCAGTAGTATAATGAGTGTTTCTGGGGCCAACGTCCTGACTTTC	CASSIMSVSGANVLTF	TRBJ2-6	TRBV19	16	-	-